Following are 2 T cell receptor beta chains from one sample sequenced in a study of blood T cells in healthy people across ages. The use of a sample-barcoded 5' primer and a J-beta primer mix characterized a second PCR of roughly 6 to 11 cycles. TCRdb passed the 5' RACE reads through MiXCR, listing each CDR3 protein once. The profile shows 600,000 or so distinct CDR3 sequences, under 30% of them singletons. Sequences were obtained from blood. These receptors all come from an elderly woman in good health.

There are many counts of this clonotype. The chain employs TRBV30 and TRBJ1-1; 8 bases are shared with TRBD1. CDR1 is GTSNPN and CDR2 is SVGIG in the germline V gene (reference sequence). The CDR3 is 16 amino acids. V shed 2 bases, J shed 1 base, and the junction held 9 bases outside the gene matches. In nucleotides, the CDR3 is TGTGCCTGGAGTAACGACAGGGGAAGAGGGAACACTGAAGCTTTCTTT. This codes for CAWSNDRGRGNTEAFF.

V usage is TRBV20-1 and J usage is TRBJ1-2; the D is unclear. The germline V gene encodes CDR1 DFQATT and CDR2 SNEGSKA (reference sequence). The CDR3 is 12 amino acids. Trimming shortened V by 3 bases and J by 5 bases, and 10 bases separated the two germline ends. CDR3 bases: TGCAGTGCTAGCCGGCAGTCATATGGCTACACCTTC. Its protein is CSASRQSYGYTF.